Each of the 26 T cell receptor beta chains below was sequenced from the same sample in a study of OX40 agonist ivuxolimab in advanced cancers. The assay was immunoSEQ multiplex PCR, and TCRdb's table has in-frame clones only and misses some. Among approximately 100,000 clones listed, around 82% were seen once. Here the sequenced sample was CD4+ or CD8+ T cells sorted from blood, taken in a trial of the OX40 agonist ivuxolimab. Receptor source: an adult with an advanced solid tumor such as melanoma, head and neck, liver or kidney cancer.

This clone occurred once. This chain connects TRBV5-4 to TRBJ1-6; D not resolved. CDR1 and CDR2 from the germline V gene are SGHNT and YYREEE (reference sequence). The CDR3 spans 15 residues. V was clipped by 0 bases and J by 8 bases, with 12 bases between them. CDR3 bases: TGTGCCAGCAGCTTGGCGGGCTATTACGATTCACCCCTCCACTTT. Translation: CASSLAGYYDSPLHF.

This chain connects TRBV7-2 to TRBJ1-5; D is ambiguous. CDR3 length: 13 amino acids. Trimming left V 4 bases short and J 10 bases short, with 14 bases between. Germline loops: CDR1 SGHTA, CDR2 FQGNSA. The CDR3 DNA reads TGTGCCAGCAGCTCGGGTCCCGAGAGACCCCAGCATTTT. Amino acids: CASSSGPERPQHF. Full variable domain (remainder filled in from reference TRBV7-2 and TRBJ1-5): GAGVSQSPSNKVTEKGKDVELRCDPISGHTALYWYRQSLGQGLEFLIYFQGNSAPDKSGLPSDRFSAERTGGSVSTLTIQRTQQEDSAVYLCASSSGPERPQHFGDGTRLSIL.

The gene calls are TRBV30 and TRBJ2-3; D is uncertain. This CDR3 spans 12 amino acids. CDR1 is GTSNPN, CDR2 SVGIG, per germline (reference sequence). V was clipped by 2 bases and J by 4 bases, with 7 bases between them. CDR3 sequence (DNA): TGTGCCTGGAGTCCGAGGTCAGATACGCAGTATTTT. Amino acid sequence: CAWSPRSDTQYF.

The chain employs TRBV18 and TRBJ1-1; the match to TRBD1 covers 8 bases. The CDR3 loop spans 13 amino acids. Unmatched junction bases numbered 3, after V lost 2 bases and J lost 7 bases. Germline V gene lookup returns CDR1 KGHSH and CDR2 LQKENI. The CDR3 DNA is TGTGCCAGCTCACCATGGGGACAGGTTGAAGCTTTCTTT. It is translated as CASSPWGQVEAFF.

The chain is built from TRBV18 and TRBJ1-1; unclear D gene. Germline-derived CDR1 and CDR2 are KGHSH and LQKENI. The CDR3 extends over 13 amino acids. Deletions cut 6 bases from V and 4 bases from J, with 12 bases between. The CDR3 DNA reads as TGTGCCAGCTCGGGGAAGTCGGGCACTGAAGCTTTCTTT. It is translated as CASSGKSGTEAFF.

The chain links TRBV5-4 to TRBJ2-5; TRBD2 might be the D (6 bases). The DNA end lines up better with TRBJ2-7; the J call may be wrong. This CDR3 region has 15 residues. CDR1 and CDR2 from the germline V gene are SGHNT and YYREEE (reference sequence). The chain's CDR3 is CASSLFRGETYEQYF. The CDR3 nucleotides read TGTGCCAGCAGCTTGTTTCGCGGGGAGACCTACGAGCAGTACTTC.

The chain carries TRBV5-6 and TRBJ2-7; 7 bases map to TRBD1. This CDR3 spans 14 amino acids. Germline V gene lookup returns CDR1 SGHDT and CDR2 YYEEEE. J lost 5 bases, V lost 2 bases, and 7 bases had no gene match. CDR3 bases: TGTGCCAGCAGCTTAGTGGGACAGACGGACGAGCAGTACTTC. It yields the protein CASSLVGQTDEQYF. Drawing the rest from reference TRBV5-6 and TRBJ2-7, the complete variable domain is DAGVTQSPTHLIKTRGQQVTLRCSPKSGHDTVSWYQQALGQGPQFIFQYYEEEERQRGNFPDRFSGHQFPNYSSELNVNALLLGDSALYLCASSLVGQTDEQYFGPGTRLTVT.

The chain has TRBV2 and TRBJ2-7; D is undetermined. The CDR3 has 10 amino acids. The V gene's germline CDR1 is SNHLY and CDR2 FYNNEI. Trimming took 4 bases from V and 7 from J, leaving 5 bases between them. The CDR3 DNA reads TGTGCCAGCAGTGTAGATGAGCAGTACTTC. Protein: CASSVDEQYF.

The count of this clone is one. The rearrangement joins TRBV30 to TRBJ2-3, with D perhaps matching TRBD1 or TRBD2 (5 bases each). Trimming left V 8 bases short and J 3 bases short, with 15 bases between. This CDR3 is built from 13 residues. Germline CDR1 is GTSNPN and CDR2 is SVGIG (reference sequence). CDR3 DNA: TGTGCCGGGACCCGGGGCGGGACAGATACGCAGTATTTT. Its translation: CAGTRGGTDTQYF.

The chain uses TRBV27 and TRBJ2-7; D not resolved. This CDR3 is 13 amino acids long. Germline assignment: CDR1 MNHEY and CDR2 SMNVEV (reference sequence). V lost 3 bases to trimming and J lost 3 bases, with 9 bases between them. The CDR3 coding sequence is TGTGCCAGCAGTTTTGGCATTCACTACGAGCAGTACTTC. Protein sequence: CASSFGIHYEQYF.

The count of this clone is one. This sequence joins TRBV2 and TRBJ1-4; D is unresolved. Trimming removed 0 bases at V and 5 bases at J, with 13 bases between. Germline CDR1 and CDR2: SNHLY and FYNNEI. This CDR3 has 16 amino acids. The CDR3 sequence is CASSEALHSGNEKLFF. DNA of the CDR3: TGTGCCAGCAGTGAAGCGCTTCATTCGGGAAATGAAAAACTGTTTTTT.

The chain combines TRBV5-5 with TRBJ2-1; D might be TRBD2 (5 bases). The CDR3 contains 15 residues. V lost 4 bases and J 0 bases, leaving 11 bases between the germline ends. Per the germline V gene, CDR1 is SGHKS and CDR2 is YYEKEE (reference sequence). The CDR3 is CASSRAALSYNEQFF. The CDR3 coding sequence is TGTGCCAGCAGCCGAGCGGCCCTCTCCTACAATGAGCAGTTCTTC. Full variable domain (rest looked up from reference TRBV5-5 and TRBJ2-1): DAGVTQSPTHLIKTRGQQVTLRCSPISGHKSVSWYQQVLGQGPQFIFQYYEKEERGRGNFPDRFSARQFPNYSSELNVNALLLGDSALYLCASSRAALSYNEQFFGPGTRLTVL.

The chain couples TRBV19 to TRBJ2-1; D is perhaps TRBD2 (6 bases). The length of the CDR3 is 16 residues. V lost 3 bases, J lost 5 bases, and 17 bases lay in between. Germline V CDR1 and CDR2: LNHDA, SQIVND (reference sequence). The CDR3 region has the DNA TGTGCCAGTAGTATGCGGGATACCAACCCTAACAATGAGCAGTTCTTC. Its translation is CASSMRDTNPNNEQFF.

The chain combines TRBV10-3 with TRBJ2-5, with TRBD1 as a possible D gene (8 bases). The DNA matches TRBJ2-7 better at its end, which makes the J call doubtful. Germline V gene sequence: CDR1 ENHRY, CDR2 SYGVKD. This CDR3 is built from 15 residues. CDR3 sequence reads: CAISVRTGRGYEQYF. CDR3 coding DNA: TGTGCCATCAGTGTCAGGACAGGGAGGGGGTACGAGCAGTACTTC.

Points on this clone: The junction departs from the called germline gene at one end, perhaps through a read error. The rearrangement uses TRBV19 and TRBJ2-7; D unclear. In germline, CDR1 is LNHDA, CDR2 SQIVND (reference sequence). This CDR3 has 15 amino acids. The DNA of the CDR3 is TGTGCCAGTAGTATAGATCGAGCAGCTTCCTACGGGCAGTACTTC. As protein: CASSIDRAASYGQYF.

The V and J genes are TRBV18 and TRBJ1-4; D perhaps matches TRBD1 (5 bases). The ends were cut back, 5 bases at V and 5 bases at J, with 15 bases in the middle. Germline assignment: CDR1 KGHSH and CDR2 LQKENI. The CDR3 totals 15 residues. The CDR3 DNA sequence: TGTGCCAGCTCATCCCCAGGGTCAAGGAATGAAAAACTGTTTTTT. The encoded protein is CASSSPGSRNEKLFF. The whole variable domain, filled in from reference TRBV18 and TRBJ1-4, reads NAGVMQNPRHLVRRRGQEARLRCSPMKGHSHVYWYRQLPEEGLKFMVYLQKENIIDESGMPKERFSAEFPKEGPSILRIQQVVRGDSAAYFCASSSPGSRNEKLFFGSGTQLSVL.

The V and J genes are TRBV27 and TRBJ1-3, with a possible D match to TRBD1 (5 bases). Germline assignment: CDR1 MNHEY and CDR2 SMNVEV (reference sequence). Trimming stripped 6 bases from V and 3 bases from J, with 15 bases between. The CDR3 covers 15 residues. The CDR3, as DNA: TGTGCCAGCAGAGACGGGACTGCCAATGGAAACACCATATATTTT. Translation gives CASRDGTANGNTIYF.

The genes are TRBV5-1 and TRBJ2-5; D is ambiguous. The germline CDR1 and CDR2 sequences are SGHRS and YFSETQ. The CDR3 consists of 16 residues. Trimming stripped 0 bases from V and 5 bases from J, with 17 bases between. The CDR3 sequence: CASSLGVISSEETQYF. The CDR3 DNA reads as TGCGCCAGCAGCTTGGGTGTCATATCATCAGAGGAGACCCAGTACTTC.

CDR3 in amino acids: CASSYGEDLVYTEAFF. Written as DNA, the CDR3 is TGTGCCAGCAGTTACGGGGAGGACCTGGTGTATACTGAAGCTTTCTTT. The chain uses TRBV6-5 and TRBJ1-1; D ambiguous. The germline V gene has CDR1 MNHEY and CDR2 SVGAGI. The CDR3 is 16 amino acids. Trimming removed 2 bases at V and 5 bases at J, with 18 bases between.

The chain has TRBV4-1 and TRBJ1-1, with no clear D. Germline V CDR1 and CDR2: MGHRA, YSYEKL. V was shortened by 3 bases and J by 0 bases, with 11 bases between the two germline ends. The CDR3 has 15 residues. The CDR3 loop is CASSQLLWMNTEAFF. CDR3 sequence (DNA): TGCGCCAGCAGCCAGCTGTTGTGGATGAACACTGAAGCTTTCTTT.

The chain has TRBV5-6 and TRBJ1-4; 11 bases are shared with TRBD1. Germline V gene sequence: CDR1 SGHDT, CDR2 YYEEEE. This CDR3 has 19 amino acids. V gave up 4 bases and J gave up 7 bases; unmatched junction bases: 18. The CDR3 nucleotides are TGTGCCAGCAGCCCGGACAGGGGGCGATTATTGAGAAGAGGTGAAAAACTGTTTTTT. Protein product: CASSPDRGRLLRRGEKLFF. The full variable domain, completed using reference TRBV5-6 and TRBJ1-4, is DAGVTQSPTHLIKTRGQQVTLRCSPKSGHDTVSWYQQALGQGPQFIFQYYEEEERQRGNFPDRFSGHQFPNYSSELNVNALLLGDSALYLCASSPDRGRLLRRGEKLFFGSGTQLSVL.

The chain carries TRBV7-2 and TRBJ2-7; 8 bases are shared with TRBD2. V shed 0 bases and J 4 bases; nucleotides not matched to a gene: 5. The CDR3 extends over 15 amino acids. Germline V gene lookup returns CDR1 SGHTA and CDR2 FQGNSA. CDR3 nucleotides: TGTGCCAGCAGCTTAGCTGCGGGAGGTCAGTACGAGCAGTACTTC. Residues: CASSLAAGGQYEQYF.

The CDR3 DNA reads as TGTGCCAGCAGTGGAGCGGGAAGGTCAGATACGCAGTATTTT. Translating it yields CASSGAGRSDTQYF. The V and J genes are TRBV28 and TRBJ2-3; 7 nucleotides align to TRBD2. Germline V gene data show CDR1 as MDHEN and CDR2 as SYDVKM. This CDR3 has 14 amino acids. Germline trimming cut 5 bases from V and 4 bases from J; bases unmatched to any gene: 6.

V is TRBV7-8 and J is TRBJ2-4, with D tentatively TRBD1 or TRBD2 (5 bases each). The V gene lost 1 base and the J gene lost 7 bases, with 20 bases spanning the gap. Germline assignment: CDR1 SGHVS and CDR2 FQNEAQ. This CDR3 has 17 residues. The CDR3 protein is CASSLDAGMVTGNIQYF. The CDR3, as DNA: TGTGCCAGCAGCTTAGATGCAGGGATGGTTACGGGGAACATTCAGTACTTC. Looking up the rest from reference TRBV7-8 and TRBJ2-4 gives the full variable domain: GAGVSQSPRYKVAKRGQDVALRCDPISGHVSLFWYQQALGQGPEFLTYFQNEAQLDKSGLPSDRFFAERPEGSVSTLKIQRTQQEDSAVYLCASSLDAGMVTGNIQYFGAGTRLSVL.

The CDR3 is CASSPHRSEQFF. CDR3 DNA: TGTGCCAGCAGTCCTCATAGGAGTGAGCAGTTCTTC. The J gene is TRBJ2-1, the V gene TRBV6-6; no reliable D call. V lost 5 bases to trimming and J lost 9 bases, with 11 bases between them. The CDR3 sequence is 12 residues long. CDR1 and CDR2 from the germline V gene are MNHNY and SVGAGI (reference sequence).

The chain is built from TRBV27 and TRBJ2-7, with TRBD2 identical over 13 bases. After removal of 5 bases from V and 4 bases from J, the junction contained 8 bases not matched to a gene. From germline, CDR1 is MNHEY and CDR2 SMNVEV (reference sequence). The CDR3 has 16 residues. The CDR3 reads CASSPRTSGRPYEQYF. The CDR3 DNA sequence: TGTGCCAGCAGTCCCCGGACTAGCGGGAGACCATACGAGCAGTACTTC.